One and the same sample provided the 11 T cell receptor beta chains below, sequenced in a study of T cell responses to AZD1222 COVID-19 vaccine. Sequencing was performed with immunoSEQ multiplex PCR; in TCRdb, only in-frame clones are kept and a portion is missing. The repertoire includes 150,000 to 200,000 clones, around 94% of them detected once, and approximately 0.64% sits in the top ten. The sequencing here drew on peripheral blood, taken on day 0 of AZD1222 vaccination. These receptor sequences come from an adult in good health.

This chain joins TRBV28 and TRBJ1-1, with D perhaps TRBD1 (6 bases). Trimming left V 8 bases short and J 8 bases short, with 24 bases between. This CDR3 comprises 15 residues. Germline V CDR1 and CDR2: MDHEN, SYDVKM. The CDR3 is CASYALDRGRGEAFF. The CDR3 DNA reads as TGTGCCAGCTATGCTTTGGACCGGGGGAGGGGGGAAGCTTTCTTT. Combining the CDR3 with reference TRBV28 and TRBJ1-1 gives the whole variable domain DVKVTQSSRYLVKRTGEKVFLECVQDMDHENMFWYRQDPGLGLRLIYFSYDVKMKEKGDIPEGYSVSREKKERFSLILESASTNQTSMYLCASYALDRGRGEAFFGQGTRLTVV.

CDR3 protein: CASSPGSTEAFF. DNA of the CDR3: TGTGCCAGCAGTCCAGGTTCGACTGAAGCTTTCTTT. The gene calls are TRBV12-3 or TRBV12-4 and TRBJ1-1; D ambiguous. The CDR3 loop spans 12 amino acids. V was shortened by 5 bases and J by 5 bases, with 9 bases between the two germline ends.

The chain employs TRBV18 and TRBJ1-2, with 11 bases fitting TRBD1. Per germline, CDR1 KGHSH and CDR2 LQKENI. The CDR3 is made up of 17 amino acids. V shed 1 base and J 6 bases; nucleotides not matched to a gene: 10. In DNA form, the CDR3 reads TGTGCCAGCTCACCACGTAGGACAGGGGGCGTGAAAGATGGCTACACCTTC. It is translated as CASSPRRTGGVKDGYTF.

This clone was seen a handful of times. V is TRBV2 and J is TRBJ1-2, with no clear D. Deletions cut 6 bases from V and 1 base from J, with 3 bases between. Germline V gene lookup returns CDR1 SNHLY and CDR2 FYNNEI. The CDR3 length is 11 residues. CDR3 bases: TGTGCCAGCAGGATTAACTATGGCTACACCTTC. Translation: CASRINYGYTF.

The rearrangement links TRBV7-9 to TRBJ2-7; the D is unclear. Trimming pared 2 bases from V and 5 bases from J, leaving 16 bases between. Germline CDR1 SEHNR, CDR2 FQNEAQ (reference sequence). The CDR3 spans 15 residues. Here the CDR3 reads CASSLKGRQIDEQYF. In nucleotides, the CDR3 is TGTGCCAGCAGCTTAAAAGGGCGGCAGATCGACGAGCAGTACTTC. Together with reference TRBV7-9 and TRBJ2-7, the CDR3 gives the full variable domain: DTGVSQNPRHKITKRGQNVTFRCDPISEHNRLYWYRQTLGQGPEFLTYFQNEAQLEKSRLLSDRFSAERPKGSFSTLEIQRTEQGDSAMYLCASSLKGRQIDEQYFGPGTRLTVT.

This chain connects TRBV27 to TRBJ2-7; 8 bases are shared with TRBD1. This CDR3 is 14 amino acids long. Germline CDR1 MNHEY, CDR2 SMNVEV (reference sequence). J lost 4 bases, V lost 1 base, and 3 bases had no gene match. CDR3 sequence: CASSLYRGEYEQYF. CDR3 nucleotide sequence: TGTGCCAGCAGTTTATACAGGGGGGAATACGAGCAGTACTTC.

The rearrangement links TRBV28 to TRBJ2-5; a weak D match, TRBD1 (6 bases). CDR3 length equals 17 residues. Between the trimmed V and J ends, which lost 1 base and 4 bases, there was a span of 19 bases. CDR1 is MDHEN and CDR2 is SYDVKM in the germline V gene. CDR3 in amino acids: CASSLYPSQGMGETQYF. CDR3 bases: TGTGCCAGCAGTTTATACCCCTCCCAGGGGATGGGAGAGACCCAGTACTTC.

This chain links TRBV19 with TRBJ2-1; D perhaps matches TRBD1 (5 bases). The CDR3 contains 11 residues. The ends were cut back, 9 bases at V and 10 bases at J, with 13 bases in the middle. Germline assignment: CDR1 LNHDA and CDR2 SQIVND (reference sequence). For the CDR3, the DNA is TGTGCCAGCTCTAGGGGCCGCGAGCAGTTCTTC. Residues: CASSRGREQFF.

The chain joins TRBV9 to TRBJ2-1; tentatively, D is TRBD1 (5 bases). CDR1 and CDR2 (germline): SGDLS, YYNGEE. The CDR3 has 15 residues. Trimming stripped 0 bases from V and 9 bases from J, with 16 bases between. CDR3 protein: CASSVASQGSGEQFF. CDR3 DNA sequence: TGTGCCAGCAGCGTAGCTTCTCAGGGTTCAGGTGAGCAGTTCTTC.

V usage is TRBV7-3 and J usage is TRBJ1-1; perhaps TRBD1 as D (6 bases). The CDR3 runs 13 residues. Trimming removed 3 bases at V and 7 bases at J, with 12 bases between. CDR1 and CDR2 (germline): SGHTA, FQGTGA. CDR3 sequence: CASSLTPDSEAFF. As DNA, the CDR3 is TGTGCCAGCAGCTTGACCCCGGACAGTGAAGCTTTCTTT.

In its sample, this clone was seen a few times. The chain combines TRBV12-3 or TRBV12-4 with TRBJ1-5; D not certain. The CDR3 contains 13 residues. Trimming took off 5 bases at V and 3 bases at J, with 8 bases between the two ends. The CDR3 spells CASSPGPNQPQHF. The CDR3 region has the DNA TGTGCCAGCAGTCCAGGACCCAATCAGCCCCAGCATTTT.